The 17 T cell receptor beta chains in this list originate from one sample, sequenced in a study of blood T cell repertoires in COVID-19. Assay used: immunoSEQ multiplex PCR; TCRdb lists only in-frame clones, some missing. The repertoire has 130,000 to 150,000 clones, around 81% of them found once; the top ten carry under 15%. Material for sequencing was peripheral blood. All receptors derive from a man aged 55 to 70 with active or convalescent COVID-19.

The chain combines TRBV5-1 with TRBJ2-7; perhaps TRBD2 as D (5 bases). The CDR3 extends over 15 amino acids. CDR1 is SGHRS, CDR2 YFSETQ, per germline. V lost 0 bases to trimming and J lost 1 base, with 11 bases between them. The CDR3 sequence is CASSLEGERSYEQYF. DNA for the CDR3: TGCGCCAGCAGCTTGGAAGGCGAGCGGTCCTACGAGCAGTACTTC.

The chain combines TRBV4-1 with TRBJ2-2; TRBD1 aligns across 7 bases. The J segment lost 1 base and the V segment lost 6 bases, leaving 2 bases of the junction unmatched. Germline CDR1 MGHRA, CDR2 YSYEKL. The CDR3 contains 14 residues. In nucleotides, the CDR3 is TGCGCCAGCAGTCGGACAGGGAACACCGGGGAGCTGTTTTTT. Protein: CASSRTGNTGELFF.

Points on this clone: A read error may produce the germline difference seen at one junction end. The rearrangement joins TRBV4-1 to TRBJ2-7, with D perhaps TRBD1 (6 bases). The length of the CDR3 is 16 residues. Germline V gene lookup returns CDR1 MGHRA and CDR2 YSYEKL. CDR3: CASSQDGGLPSHEQYF. The CDR3 DNA is TGCGCCAGCAGCCAAGATGGGGGCTTACCCTCCCACGAGCAGTACTTC.

The rearrangement joins TRBV4-3 to TRBJ1-6; tentatively, D is TRBD1 (5 bases). V was shortened by 1 base and J by 7 bases, with 14 bases between the two germline ends. The CDR3 is 16 residues long. Germline assignment: CDR1 LGHNA and CDR2 YSLEER. The CDR3 region has the DNA TGCGCCAGCAGCCAAGTCGTGGCCGGGGGGAATTCACCCCTCCACTTT. The encoded protein is CASSQVVAGGNSPLHF.

The chain is built from TRBV24-1 and TRBJ2-1, with 14 bases that match TRBD2. This CDR3 is 15 amino acids long. J was trimmed by 10 bases and V by 4 bases; bases with no gene match: 5. The V gene's germline CDR1 is KGHDR and CDR2 SFDVKD. The CDR3 loop reads CATSEPGLAGDEQFF. Here the CDR3 DNA reads TGTGCCACCAGTGAGCCGGGACTAGCGGGAGACGAGCAGTTCTTC.

The chain uses TRBV5-8 and TRBJ2-3, with 7 positions matching TRBD2. Trimming at V came to 2 bases and at J to 2 bases, leaving 8 bases not matched to a gene. The CDR3 is 16 residues long. Germline CDR1 and CDR2: SGHTS and YDEGEE. The DNA for the CDR3 is TGTGCCAGCAGCTTCGGCGGCGGGAGTCCCACAGATACGCAGTATTTT. It is translated as CASSFGGGSPTDTQYF.

For the CDR3, the DNA is TGTGCCAGCAGCCGCTCAGGAGGACAGCAAGAGACCCAGTACTTC. It specifies CASSRSGGQQETQYF. The chain is built from TRBV7-7 and TRBJ2-5, with D perhaps TRBD1 (6 bases). The V gene lost 5 bases and the J gene lost 2 bases, with 15 bases spanning the gap. Germline CDR1 is SSHAT and CDR2 is FNYEAQ (reference sequence). The CDR3 runs to 15 residues.

The chain employs TRBV6-2 or TRBV6-3 and TRBJ2-7, with a possible D match to TRBD1 (5 bases). With 5 bases removed from V and 2 bases from J, the gap between germline ends came to 10 bases. This CDR3 spans 13 amino acids. Germline CDR1 and CDR2: MNHEY and SVGEGT. CDR3: CASSDSEAYEQYF. Here the CDR3 DNA reads TGTGCCAGCAGTGACAGCGAAGCCTACGAGCAGTACTTC.

V and J are TRBV19 and TRBJ1-6; TRBD1 aligns across 11 bases. Looked up from germline, CDR1 is LNHDA and CDR2 is SQIVND (reference sequence). The CDR3 is made up of 16 amino acids. V was pared by 7 bases and J by 8 bases, with 10 bases of the junction left unmatched. CDR3 bases: TGTGCCAGTACAAACAACTGGGGACAGGGGGATTCACCCCTCCACTTT. Translating gives CASTNNWGQGDSPLHF.

The chain combines TRBV3-1 (or the pseudogene TRBV3-2) with TRBJ2-3, with D possibly TRBD2 on 7 matching bases. Germline values: CDR1 LGHDT, CDR2 YNNKEL (reference sequence). Trimming removed 4 bases at V and 3 bases at J, with 17 bases between. This CDR3 contains 16 residues. CDR3 amino acids: CASSLQAGATTDTQYF. CDR3 nucleotides: TGTGCCAGCAGCCTACAGGCGGGGGCCACTACAGATACGCAGTATTTT.

Only one count was recorded for this clone. The rearrangement links TRBV28 to TRBJ1-5; TRBD1 might be the D (5 bases). The CDR3 has 13 residues. V lost 6 bases and J lost 7, with 13 bases in between. CDR1 is MDHEN and CDR2 is SYDVKM in the germline V gene. The CDR3 DNA reads as TGTGCCAGCAGGGGTGGGGGGTGGCAGCCCCAGCATTTT. It specifies CASRGGGWQPQHF.

The chain employs TRBV9 and TRBJ1-6; D possibly corresponds to TRBD1 (6 bases). CDR3 length: 17 amino acids. The germline gives CDR1 SGDLS, CDR2 YYNGEE. V was cut by 4 bases and J by 14 bases, with 28 bases left in between. In nucleotides, the CDR3 is TGTGCCAGCAGCACCCACGTTGGGGGCCCGGACCCTCAGGCCCTCCACTTT. Residues: CASSTHVGGPDPQALHF.

The rearrangement links TRBV11-3 to TRBJ2-2, with TRBD2 matching over 7 bases. J gave up 4 bases and V 2 bases, and 7 bases lay outside the gene matches. CDR3 length equals 16 residues. Germline-derived CDR1 and CDR2 are SGHNT and YENEEA. CDR3 sequence reads: CASSLSLSSGTGELFF. The DNA of the CDR3 is TGTGCCAGCAGCTTAAGCTTGTCTAGCGGCACCGGGGAGCTGTTTTTT. Variable domain in full (rest from reference TRBV11-3 and TRBJ2-2): EAGVVQSPRYKIIEKKQPVAFWCNPISGHNTLYWYLQNLGQGPELLIRYENEEAVDDSQLPKDRFSAERLKGVDSTLKIQPAELGDSAVYLCASSLSLSSGTGELFFGEGSRLTVL.

The gene calls are TRBV19 and TRBJ2-2, with 9 bases aligning to TRBD2. Trimming removed 8 bases from V and 7 bases from J; junction bases left unmatched: 8. The CDR3 is 14 residues long. Germline loops: CDR1 LNHDA, CDR2 SQIVND (reference sequence). The CDR3 loop reads CASLSGRGDGELFF. The CDR3 nucleotides are TGTGCCAGTCTTAGCGGGAGAGGGGACGGGGAGCTGTTTTTT.

The chain has TRBV7-6 and TRBJ1-6; D may be TRBD1 (5 bases). This CDR3 region has 16 residues. V was trimmed by 5 bases and J by 7 bases, leaving 18 bases between them. From germline, CDR1 is SGHVS and CDR2 FNYEAQ. CDR3 bases: TGTGCCAGCAGCCTGGGGGGGGGATACGGAAATTCACCCCTCCACTTT. It yields the protein CASSLGGGYGNSPLHF.

The V and J genes are TRBV5-1 and TRBJ2-1; the match to TRBD2 covers 13 bases. The CDR3 covers 18 residues. Germline CDR1 SGHRS, CDR2 YFSETQ. The V segment lost 0 bases and the J segment 5 bases; nucleotides outside the gene matches: 8. The CDR3 region has the DNA TGCGCCAGCAGCTTGGCCAACGACGGGACTAGCGGGAACAATGAGCAGTTCTTC. Its translation: CASSLANDGTSGNNEQFF. The full variable domain, its missing parts supplied by reference TRBV5-1 and TRBJ2-1, is KAGVTQTPRYLIKTRGQQVTLSCSPISGHRSVSWYQQTPGQGLQFLFEYFSETQRNKGNFPGRFSGRQFSNSRSEMNVSTLELGDSALYLCASSLANDGTSGNNEQFFGPGTRLTVL.

The rearrangement uses TRBV9 and TRBJ1-1, with no clear D. The V end lost 2 bases, the J end lost 0 bases, and 8 bases lay between the germline ends. This CDR3 is built from 14 residues. Germline loops: CDR1 SGDLS, CDR2 YYNGEE. CDR3 residues: CASSVRDLNTEAFF. DNA of the CDR3: TGTGCCAGCAGCGTGAGGGATTTGAACACTGAAGCTTTCTTT.